This is a list of T cell receptor beta chains from one sample in a study of regulatory T cells in long-lasting Graves disease. TCRdb fed the multiplex PCR reads into MiXCR, producing one record per CDR3 protein. This sample yields about 460,000 distinct CDR3 sequences, of which 22% are seen a single time; about an eighth belongs to the top ten. This specimen was peripheral blood mononuclear cells (PBMCs), taken when the disease was refractory, from a patient treated with antithyroid drugs. Source of these receptors: a female donor with Graves disease. Both conserved end residues are part of each CDR3. The order of the fields is CDR3 protein, D gene, V gene. The D gene is left open where the match is weak.

CASSFSDYTEAFF | . | TRBV7-2
CASSLPTAGVDTQYF | TRBD2 | TRBV28
CSAPQGDGYGYTF | TRBD1 | TRBV20-1
CASSQDPGVANEKLFF | . | TRBV3-1
CASSLIGDSPLHF | . | TRBV11-2
CASSQDSAGELFF | . | TRBV3-1
CASSLQAGHEPQHF | . | TRBV12-3/TRBV12-4
CASSAWTGAAGELFF | TRBD1 | TRBV9
CAWSVPPGTGSGYTF | TRBD1 | TRBV30
CASSRAEQYNSPLHF | . | TRBV6-1
CSASAGTGHMNTEAFF | TRBD1 | TRBV20-1
CASSFNKLINTEAFF | . | TRBV5-1
CASSFGLAGGSGELFF | TRBD2 | TRBV7-2
CASTNPNTEAFF | . | TRBV6-1
CASSSEKLFF | . | TRBV28
CASTDRGQGLFF | TRBD1 | TRBV6-1
CASSLPLNTEAFF | . | TRBV7-9
CASSIVGGDYGYTF | . | TRBV19
CSAGSVGGNGYTF | . | TRBV20-1
CASVPLTKETQYF | . | TRBV6-1
CASSLGLMGLLQPQHF | . | TRBV28
CASSLETGKGEKLFF | . | TRBV28